This T cell receptor (beta chain) appears in the sequencing data of a study of glioma-infiltrating T cells after dendritic cell vaccination. Study information: Monocyte-derived dendritic cells, cultured 6 to 7 days with IL-4 and GM-CSF, were pulsed with autologous tumor lysate.

V was trimmed by 9 bases and J by 1 base, leaving 10 bases between them. Germline loops: CDR1 WNHNN, CDR2 SYGVQD (reference sequence). The CDR3 is made up of 13 amino acids. Study outcomes and limitations: Few patients contributed both blood and tumor specimens.

The sample's time point: after dendritic cell vaccination, including at tumor progression/relapse. PBMC sampling occurred before vaccination, two weeks after the third dose, and at progression. The primer mix had 60 V beta and 13 J beta primers. Sequenced by immunoSEQ multiplex PCR; TCRdb stores in-frame clones only, minus some. The table has tens of thousands of clones, about four fifths seen once. This clone has just a few counts. Its antigen is unknown. The TCR originated in a human donor with glioblastoma. The material sequenced was blood, taken after dendritic cell vaccination. This chain connects TRBV10-1 to TRBJ2-1; possible D gene TRBD2, 6 bases. The CDR3 loop is CASSGLSYNEQFF. In DNA, the CDR3 is TGCGCCAGTTCGGGACTGTCCTACAATGAGCAGTTCTTC.